Sequencing of this TCR beta chain was carried out in a study of PD-1 blockade in classical Hodgkin lymphoma. Study-level background: It was nivolumab at 3 mg/kg, given intravenously every 2 weeks, that patients received.

This CDR3 is 14 amino acids long. Germline values: CDR1 SGHRS, CDR2 YFSETQ. Losses at the gene ends were 3 bases for V and 2 bases for J; bases not matched to a gene: 5. Sequenced by immunoSEQ multiplex PCR; TCRdb stores in-frame clones only, minus some. This table holds tens of thousands of clones, roughly nine tenths found once. Patients all relapsed after autologous stem cell transplantation, and there was variation in brentuximab vedotin exposure. The sequencing here drew on peripheral blood mononuclear cells (PBMCs), taken before the second cycle of nivolumab. The chain has TRBV5-1 and TRBJ2-7; 7 nucleotides match TRBD2. This TCR was sampled from a human donor with classical Hodgkin lymphoma. The CDR3 DNA follows: TGCGCCAGCAGCTCCACTAGCGACACCTACGAGCAGTACTTC. Translated: CASSSTSDTYEQYF.